These T cell receptor beta chains were read from a single sample in a study of cytomegalovirus exposure and HLA in healthy donors. TCRdb's table, derived via immunoSEQ multiplex PCR, lists solely in-frame clones and lacks some. The sample yields approximately 150,000 clones, roughly 79% seen once. Sample: PBMCs. These TCRs come from a woman aged 18 to 35 in good health and CMV-seronegative. The CDR3 runs from the conserved cysteine through the conserved F or W. The D gene is left open where the match is weak. Clone size is shown for a subset of rows, as once, few, many or a class of expanded clone.

clone_size,d_call,v_call,cdr3_length,j_call,cdr3_aa,cdr3_nt
.,TRBD2,TRBV27,15,TRBJ2-3,CASSYNLAGADTQYF,TGTGCCAGCAGTTACAATCTAGCGGGGGCAGATACGCAGTATTTT
.,TRBD1,TRBV18,17,TRBJ2-6,CASSPGTGVSGANVLTF,TGTGCCAGCTCACCCGGAACAGGGGTCTCGGGGGCCAACGTCCTGACTTTC
.,TRBD2,TRBV6-6,15,TRBJ2-7,CASSYRTSGGYEQYF,TGTGCCAGCAGTTACCGTACTAGCGGGGGATACGAGCAGTACTTC
.,.,TRBV27,13,TRBJ1-2,CASSLSQSYGYTF,TGTGCCAGCAGTTTATCACAGAGCTATGGCTACACCTTC
.,.,TRBV19,15,TRBJ1-1,CASRKGGTMNTEAFF,TGTGCCAGTAGGAAGGGAGGGACAATGAACACTGAAGCTTTCTTT
.,.,TRBV5-1,16,TRBJ2-2,CASSLAGGSGTGELFF,TGCGCCAGCAGCTTGGCCGGAGGGAGCGGTACCGGGGAGCTGTTTTTT
.,.,TRBV19,15,TRBJ2-3,CASSTPHRGTDTQYF,TGTGCCAGTAGTACACCGCACCGGGGGACAGATACGCAGTATTTT
.,TRBD2,TRBV5-1,16,TRBJ2-2,CASSGGLAGNTGELFF,TGCGCCAGCAGCGGGGGGCTAGCGGGAAACACCGGGGAGCTGTTTTTT
.,TRBD1,TRBV11-3,13,TRBJ1-1,CASSLGGQGEAFF,TGTGCCAGCAGCTTAGGAGGACAGGGAGAAGCTTTCTTT
once,.,TRBV27,12,TRBJ1-2,CASRTASYGYTF,TGTGCCAGCAGGACAGCCTCCTATGGCTACACCTTC
few,.,TRBV2,12,TRBJ2-5,CASTANRETQYF,TGTGCCAGCACCGCTAATAGAGAGACCCAGTACTTC
once,.,TRBV29-1,14,TRBJ2-2,CSAQGGEGAGELFF,TGCAGCGCCCAAGGGGGTGAGGGGGCCGGGGAGCTGTTTTTT
once,TRBD1,TRBV5-6,13,TRBJ1-1,CATKQGRNTEAFF,TGTGCCACTAAACAGGGGAGGAACACTGAGGCTTTCTTT
.,.,TRBV6-1,12,TRBJ1-5,CASRAGNQPQHF,TGTGCCAGCAGAGCAGGGAATCAGCCCCAGCATTTT
.,TRBD1,TRBV19,17,TRBJ1-1,CASSPAARDRGGTEAFF,TGTGCCAGTAGTCCTGCGGCCCGGGACAGAGGGGGTACTGAAGCTTTCTTT